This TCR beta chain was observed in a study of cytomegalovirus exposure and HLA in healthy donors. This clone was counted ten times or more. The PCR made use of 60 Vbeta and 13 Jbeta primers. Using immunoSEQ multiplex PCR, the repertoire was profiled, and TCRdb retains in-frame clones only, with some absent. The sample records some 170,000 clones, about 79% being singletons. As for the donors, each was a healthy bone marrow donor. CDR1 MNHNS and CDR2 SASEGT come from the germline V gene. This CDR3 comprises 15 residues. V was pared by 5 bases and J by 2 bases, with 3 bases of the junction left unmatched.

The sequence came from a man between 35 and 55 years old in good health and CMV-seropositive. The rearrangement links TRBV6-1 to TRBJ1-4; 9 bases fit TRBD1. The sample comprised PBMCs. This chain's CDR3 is CASSRTGATNEKLFF. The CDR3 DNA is TGTGCCAGCAGTCGGACAGGGGCCACTAATGAAAAACTGTTTTTT.